The subject of this entry is one T cell receptor beta chain. The protocol was immunoSEQ multiplex PCR, while the TCRdb copy is restricted to in-frame clones and leaves out a portion. The sample consists of tens of thousands of clones, more than 75% of them appearing once. The CDR3 contains 14 residues. Germline CDR1 is MDHEN and CDR2 is SYDVKM. Trimming took 5 bases from V and 5 from J, leaving 13 bases between them. These data belong to a study of OX40 agonist ivuxolimab in advanced cancers. V is TRBV28 and J is TRBJ1-5; D is perhaps TRBD1 (5 bases). This clonotype was sampled from an adult with an advanced solid tumor such as melanoma, head and neck, liver or kidney cancer. The sample consisted of CD4+ or CD8+ T cells sorted from blood, taken in a trial of the OX40 agonist ivuxolimab. In DNA, the CDR3 is TGTGCCAGCAGTGAACAGGCCCCGGATCAGCCCCAGCATTTT. Protein: CASSEQAPDQPQHF.